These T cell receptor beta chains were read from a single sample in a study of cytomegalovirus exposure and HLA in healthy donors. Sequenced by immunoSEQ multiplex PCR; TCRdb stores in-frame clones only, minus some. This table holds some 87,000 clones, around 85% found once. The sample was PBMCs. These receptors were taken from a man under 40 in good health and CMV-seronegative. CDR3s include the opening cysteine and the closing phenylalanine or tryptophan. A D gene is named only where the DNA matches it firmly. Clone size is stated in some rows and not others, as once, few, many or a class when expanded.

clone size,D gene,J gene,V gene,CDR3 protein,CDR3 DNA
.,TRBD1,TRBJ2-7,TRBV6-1,CASTPGQGGIYEQYF,TGTGCCAGCACCCCGGGACAGGGGGGAATCTACGAGCAGTACTTC
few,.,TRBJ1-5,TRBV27,CASSPWGEGINQPQHF,TGTGCCAGCAGTCCCTGGGGGGAAGGGATCAATCAGCCCCAGCATTTT
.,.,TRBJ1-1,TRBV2,CASSVQENTEAFF,TGTGCCAGCAGTGTACAAGAGAACACTGAAGCTTTCTTT
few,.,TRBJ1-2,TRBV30,CAWKGGGAWYGYTF,TGTGCCTGGAAGGGTGGGGGCGCTTGGTATGGCTACACCTTC
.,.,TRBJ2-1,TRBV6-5,CASNRGAGEQFF,TGTGCCAGCAACAGAGGAGCGGGTGAGCAGTTCTTC
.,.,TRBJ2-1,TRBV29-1,CSDVDIFYNEQFF,TGCAGCGACGTAGATATTTTCTACAATGAGCAGTTCTTC
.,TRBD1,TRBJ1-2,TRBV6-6,CASNTGQNNYGYTF,TGTGCCAGCAACACGGGACAGAATAACTATGGCTACACCTTC
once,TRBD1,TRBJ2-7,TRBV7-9,CASSLVPGTGFQSYEQYF,TGTGCCAGCAGCTTAGTCCCCGGGACAGGGTTCCAATCCTACGAGCAGTACTTC
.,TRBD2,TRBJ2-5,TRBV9,CASSLSGGRETQYF,TGTGCCAGCAGCCTTAGCGGGGGAAGAGAGACCCAGTACTTC
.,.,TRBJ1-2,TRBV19,CASSVRVDGYTF,TGTGCCAGTAGCGTTCGGGTGGATGGCTACACCTTC
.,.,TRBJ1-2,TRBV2,CASSEAGGRYTF,TGTGCCAGCAGTGAAGCGGGGGGACGCTACACCTTC
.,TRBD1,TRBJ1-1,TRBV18,CASSPTTGENTEAFF,TGTGCCAGCTCACCAACGACAGGGGAGAACACTGAAGCTTTCTTT
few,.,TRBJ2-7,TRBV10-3,CAISESGGLHEQYF,TGTGCCATCAGTGAGTCGGGGGGGCTGCACGAGCAGTACTTC
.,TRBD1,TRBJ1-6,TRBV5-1,CASSLFDRGPGDLISPLHF,TGCGCCAGCAGCTTGTTCGACAGGGGGCCTGGGGATTTAATTTCACCCCTCCACTTT
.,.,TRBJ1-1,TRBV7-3,CASSLSTGSGEAFF,TGTGCCAGCAGCTTATCAACAGGGTCGGGTGAAGCTTTCTTT
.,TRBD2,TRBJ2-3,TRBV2,CASSVGAGATDTQYF,TGTGCCAGCAGTGTGGGAGCGGGGGCAACAGATACGCAGTATTTT